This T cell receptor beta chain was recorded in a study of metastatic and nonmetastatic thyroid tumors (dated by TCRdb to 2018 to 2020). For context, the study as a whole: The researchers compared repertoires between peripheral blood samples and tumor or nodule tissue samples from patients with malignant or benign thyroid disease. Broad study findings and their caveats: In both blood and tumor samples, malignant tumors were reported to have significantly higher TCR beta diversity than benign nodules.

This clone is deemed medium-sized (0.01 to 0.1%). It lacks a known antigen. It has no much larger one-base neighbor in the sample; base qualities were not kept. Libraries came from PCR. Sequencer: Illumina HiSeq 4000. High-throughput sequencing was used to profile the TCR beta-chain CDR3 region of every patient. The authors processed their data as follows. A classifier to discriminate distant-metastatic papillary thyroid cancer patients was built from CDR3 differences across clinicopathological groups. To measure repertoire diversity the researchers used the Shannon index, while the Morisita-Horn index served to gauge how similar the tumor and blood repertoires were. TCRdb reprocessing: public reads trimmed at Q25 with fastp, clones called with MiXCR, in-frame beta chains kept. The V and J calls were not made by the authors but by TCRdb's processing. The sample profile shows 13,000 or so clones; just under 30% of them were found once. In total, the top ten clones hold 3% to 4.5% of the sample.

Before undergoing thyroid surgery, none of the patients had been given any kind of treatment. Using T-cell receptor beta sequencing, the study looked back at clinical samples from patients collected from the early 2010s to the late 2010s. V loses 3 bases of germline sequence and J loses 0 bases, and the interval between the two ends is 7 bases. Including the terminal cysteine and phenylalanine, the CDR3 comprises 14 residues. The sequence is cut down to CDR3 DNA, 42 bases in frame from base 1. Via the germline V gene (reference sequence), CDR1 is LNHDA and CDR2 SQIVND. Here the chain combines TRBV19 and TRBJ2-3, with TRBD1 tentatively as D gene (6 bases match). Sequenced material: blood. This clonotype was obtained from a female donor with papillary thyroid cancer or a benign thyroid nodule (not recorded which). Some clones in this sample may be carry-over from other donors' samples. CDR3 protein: CASSIQGSTDTQYF. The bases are TGTGCCAGTAGTATTCAGGGGAGCACAGATACGCAGTATTTT.